What follows are 8 T cell receptor beta chains derived from one specimen sequenced in a study of T cells in localized non-small cell lung cancer (dated by TCRdb to the early 2020s). Library creation used the immunoSEQ multiplex PCR assay. TCRdb carries this immuneACCESS record with in-frame sequences only. Its versions omit some clonotypes, under half of them owing to an unresolved V gene in the studies checked, with the rest unexplained. The sample records tens of thousands of clones, about nine tenths of which are singletons. Together, the top ten hold almost 2% of the sample. The sample was peripheral blood, taken before any cancer treatment. The receptors stem from a woman between 35 and 70 years old with stage I lung adenocarcinoma.

The chain combines TRBV5-8 with TRBJ1-3; D not resolved. From germline, CDR1 is SGHTS and CDR2 YDEGEE. Trimming left V 0 bases short and J 1 base short, with 5 bases between. The CDR3 has 14 amino acids. This CDR3 is CASSLVGSGNTIYF. DNA for the CDR3: TGTGCCAGCAGCTTGGTGGGTTCTGGAAACACCATATATTTT. The variable domain in full, completed from reference TRBV5-8 and TRBJ1-3, reads EAGVTQSPTHLIKTRGQQATLRCSPISGHTSVYWYQQALGLGLQFLLWYDEGEERNRGNFPPRFSGRQFPNYSSELNVNALELEDSALYLCASSLVGSGNTIYFGEGSWLTVV.

The rearrangement joins TRBV28 to TRBJ2-3; 7 nucleotides line up with TRBD1. Germline CDR1 and CDR2: MDHEN and SYDVKM. The CDR3 is 15 residues long. J was trimmed by 1 base and V by 2 bases; bases with no gene match: 3. This chain's CDR3 is CASSLGQAGTDTQYF. For the CDR3, the DNA is TGTGCCAGCAGTTTAGGACAGGCAGGCACAGATACGCAGTATTTT.

The chain has TRBV18 and TRBJ2-7; 10 bases are shared with TRBD1. The germline CDR1 and CDR2 sequences are KGHSH and LQKENI. The CDR3 length is 15 residues. The J segment lost 5 bases and the V segment lost 5 bases, leaving 9 bases of the junction unmatched. The CDR3 protein is CASSVTTGGRDEQYF. The CDR3 DNA reads as TGTGCCAGCTCAGTGACGACAGGGGGCAGGGACGAGCAGTACTTC.

The chain's CDR3 is CASSASRRGNTEAFF. As DNA, the CDR3 is TGCGCCAGCAGCGCTTCTAGGAGGGGAAACACTGAAGCTTTCTTT. This chain links TRBV5-1 with TRBJ1-1, with D possibly being TRBD1 (5 bases). Germline V gene lookup returns CDR1 SGHRS and CDR2 YFSETQ. The CDR3 runs to 15 residues. With 4 bases removed from V and 2 bases from J, the gap between germline ends came to 15 bases.

This chain links TRBV19 with TRBJ1-1; D is unclear. Trimming took 0 bases from V and 8 from J, leaving 10 bases between them. Germline CDR1 reads LNHDA; CDR2 reads SQIVND (reference sequence). The CDR3 is 13 amino acids. CDR3 nucleotide sequence: TGTGCCAGTAGTATAGATCCCCCGGGAGAAGCTTTCTTT. It codes for CASSIDPPGEAFF.

The rearrangement joins TRBV18 to TRBJ1-5, with TRBD1 matching 8 bases. This CDR3 spans 15 amino acids. CDR1 and CDR2 (germline): KGHSH, LQKENI. V lost 5 bases and J lost 7; bases outside the gene matches: 10. The CDR3 region has the DNA TGTGCCAGCTCAGCTCAGGGGGCCTACCACCAGCCCCAGCATTTT. Translation: CASSAQGAYHQPQHF.

The chain joins TRBV27 to TRBJ1-1, with D possibly TRBD1 on 6 matching bases. V lost 5 bases and J 0 bases, leaving 16 bases between the germline ends. The germline V gene encodes CDR1 MNHEY and CDR2 SMNVEV (reference sequence). The CDR3 sequence is 16 residues long. Here the CDR3 reads CASSASTGELNTEAFF. The CDR3 DNA reads as TGTGCCAGCAGTGCGTCGACAGGAGAATTGAACACTGAAGCTTTCTTT.

The chain employs TRBV7-9 and TRBJ2-2, with TRBD2 matching 12 bases. V trimming: 1 base; J trimming: 3 bases; junction bases outside the gene matches: 3. The CDR3 has 17 residues. CDR1 and CDR2 (germline): SEHNR, FQNEAQ (reference sequence). CDR3 in DNA: TGTGCCAGCAGCTTAGGACTAGCGGGGGTGCACACCGGGGAGCTGTTTTTT. It translates to CASSLGLAGVHTGELFF.